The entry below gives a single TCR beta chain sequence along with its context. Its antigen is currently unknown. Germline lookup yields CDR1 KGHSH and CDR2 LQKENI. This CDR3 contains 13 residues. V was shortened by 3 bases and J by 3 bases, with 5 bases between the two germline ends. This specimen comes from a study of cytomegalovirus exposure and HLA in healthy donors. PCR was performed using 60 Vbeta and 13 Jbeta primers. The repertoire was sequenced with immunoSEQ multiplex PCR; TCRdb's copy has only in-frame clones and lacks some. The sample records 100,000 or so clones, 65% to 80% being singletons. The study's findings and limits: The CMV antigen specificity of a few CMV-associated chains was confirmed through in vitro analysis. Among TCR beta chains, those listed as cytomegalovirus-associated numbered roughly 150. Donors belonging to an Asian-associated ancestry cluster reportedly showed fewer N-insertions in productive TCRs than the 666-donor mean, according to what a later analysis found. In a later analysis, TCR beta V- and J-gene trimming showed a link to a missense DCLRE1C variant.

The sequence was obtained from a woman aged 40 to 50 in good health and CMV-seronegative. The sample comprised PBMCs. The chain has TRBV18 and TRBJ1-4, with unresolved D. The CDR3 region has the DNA TGTGCCAGCTCACCGGGCCCTAATGAAAAACTGTTTTTT. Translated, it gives CASSPGPNEKLFF. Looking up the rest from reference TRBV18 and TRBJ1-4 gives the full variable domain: NAGVMQNPRHLVRRRGQEARLRCSPMKGHSHVYWYRQLPEEGLKFMVYLQKENIIDESGMPKERFSAEFPKEGPSILRIQQVVRGDSAAYFCASSPGPNEKLFFGSGTQLSVL.